This T cell receptor (beta chain) was documented in a study of cytomegalovirus exposure and HLA in healthy donors. The study drew the donors from its roughly 110-subject validation cohort, separate from the roughly 670-subject first cohort. V lost 8 bases to trimming and J lost 3 bases; unmatched junction nucleotides: 10. This CDR3 comprises 15 residues. CDR1 and CDR2 from the germline V gene are MNHEY and SVGAGI. The assay was immunoSEQ multiplex PCR, and TCRdb's table has in-frame clones only and misses some. The sample holds roughly 260,000 clones, about 83% seen once. Sequenced sample: PBMCs. The chain uses TRBV6-5 and TRBJ2-3; 8 nucleotides line up with TRBD2. This clonotype originated in a man between 18 and 29 years old in good health and CMV-seronegative. The CDR3 bases are TGTGCCAGCGCGGCCGGGACTAGTGGGACAGATACGCAGTATTTT. Residues: CASAAGTSGTDTQYF.